Sequencing of this T cell receptor beta chain was carried out in a study of T cell responses to AZD1222 COVID-19 vaccine. Findings and caveats of the study: Spike-specific TCR breadth and depth went up after people got two AZD1222 doses.

With respect to this clone: Its antigen is unknown.

V shed 4 bases and J 1 base; nucleotides not matched to a gene: 4. Germline CDR1 and CDR2: MNHEY and SVGEGT. The length of the CDR3 is 16 residues. The protocol was immunoSEQ multiplex PCR, while the TCRdb copy is restricted to in-frame clones and leaves out a portion. The repertoire has about 67,000 clones, roughly 84% of them found once; the top ten carry 21%. The clonotype originates from an adult in good health. Sequencing was performed on peripheral blood, taken on day 0 of AZD1222 vaccination. The V gene is TRBV6-2 or TRBV6-3, the J gene TRBJ2-2; TRBD2 agrees at 9 bases. DNA for the CDR3: TGTGCCAGCAGTTTAAGGCGGGAGGGGAACACCGGGGAGCTGTTTTTT. Its protein is CASSLRREGNTGELFF.